This is a list of T cell receptor beta chains from one sample in a study of cytomegalovirus exposure and HLA in healthy donors. Sequenced by immunoSEQ multiplex PCR; TCRdb stores in-frame clones only, minus some. The sample contains 120,000 or so clones, 7% to 9.5% of which appear only once. The sample taken for sequencing was PBMCs. The receptor source for this set is a woman in her thirties or forties in good health and CMV-seropositive. Each CDR3 is given with its conserved first and last residue. A D gene is named only where the DNA matches it firmly. Clone sizes are given selectively: once, few, many, or a class where the clone is expanded.

cdr3_nt cdr3_aa v_call d_call j_call clone_size
TGTGCCAGCAGACAGGACGTGAACACCGGGGAGCTGTTTTTT CASRQDVNTGELFF TRBV7-9 - TRBJ2-2 few
TGTGCCAGCACCGAAAGGGGGACAGGCGCTAACTATGGCTACACCTTC CASTERGTGANYGYTF TRBV2 TRBD1 TRBJ1-2 few
TGTGCCAGCAGCCGTGTAGACCAGACAAAAATCTCCTACGAGCAGTACTTC CASSRVDQTKISYEQYF TRBV5-4 - TRBJ2-7 -
TGCGCCAGCAGCGTTAGCGGGGGGACGAAGTACTTC CASSVSGGTKYF TRBV4-1 TRBD2 TRBJ2-7 -
TGTGCCATCAGCCATGAGGGGAGGTTCCTCTACACCTTC CAISHEGRFLYTF TRBV10-3 - TRBJ1-2 few
TGTGCCAGCAGCGTAGAAACAGGGGGCATAGGAAAACTGTTTTTT CASSVETGGIGKLFF TRBV9 TRBD1 TRBJ1-4 few
TGTGCCAGCAGCCAAGAGCGGGGCACTGAAGCTTTCTTT CASSQERGTEAFF TRBV14 - TRBJ1-1 -
TGTGCCAGCAGCTTTGGGACACTGGCGATGAACACTGAAGCTTTCTTT CASSFGTLAMNTEAFF TRBV7-8 - TRBJ1-1 -
TGTGCCAGCAGCGGAGAAGGGGGTACAGATACGCAGTATTTT CASSGEGGTDTQYF TRBV9 - TRBJ2-3 many
TGCGCCAGCAGCTCCCAGTCAGTGGGCGATGAAAAACTGTTTTTT CASSSQSVGDEKLFF TRBV5-1 - TRBJ1-4 few
TGTGCCAGCAGCCCGAGGACAGAGACTACCTACGAGCAGTACTTC CASSPRTETTYEQYF TRBV7-8 - TRBJ2-7 -
TGCGCCAGCAGCACTACAGGGCCAGCCCAGACTGAAGCTTTCTTT CASSTTGPAQTEAFF TRBV5-1 - TRBJ1-1 -
TGTGCCAGCAGGCCGGCGGGTTCGGAGACCCAGTACTTC CASRPAGSETQYF TRBV6-5 - TRBJ2-5 -
TGTGCCAGCAGCCCCCCTGGCGGGGCAGGCACTGAAGCTTTCTTT CASSPPGGAGTEAFF TRBV6-6 - TRBJ1-1 few
TGTGCCAGCAGAGTACAGGGTAGCTCCTACAATGAGCAGTTCTTC CASRVQGSSYNEQFF TRBV5-4 - TRBJ2-1 few
TGTGCCAGCTCACCACGTAGGCTCTCCACGGGATCCACTGAAGCTTTCTTT CASSPRRLSTGSTEAFF TRBV18 - TRBJ1-1 few
TGTGCCAGCTCCCCCGACAGGGCCAACTATGGCTACACCTTC CASSPDRANYGYTF TRBV18 TRBD1 TRBJ1-2 -
TGCGCCAGCAGCCCAGGCGCGAGAACCTACGAGCAGTACTTC CASSPGARTYEQYF TRBV5-1 - TRBJ2-7 -
TGCGCCAGCAGCCGTGGGCCCACCGGGGAAAACATTCAGTACTTC CASSRGPTGENIQYF TRBV4-1 - TRBJ2-4 -
TGTGCCAGCAGCTTAGTTACGGGCAGGGACTACGAGCAGTACTTC CASSLVTGRDYEQYF TRBV7-6 - TRBJ2-7 few
TGTGCCCCCCTCCGGGGGCAAGAGACCCAGTACTTC CAPLRGQETQYF TRBV6-1 - TRBJ2-5 -
TGTGCCAGCAGCTACGACAGGGGTTATGGCTACACCTTC CASSYDRGYGYTF TRBV5-4 TRBD1 TRBJ1-2 many
TGTGCCAGTACCAGGGGCAATCTCCGGTATGGCTACACCTTC CASTRGNLRYGYTF TRBV19 - TRBJ1-2 few
TGCGCCAGCAGCCAGGGACTAGCGGGGCTAACTGAGCAGTTCTTC CASSQGLAGLTEQFF TRBV4-1 TRBD2 TRBJ2-1 few
TGTGCCATCAGTGAGTCAAGGGGGACCTACAATGAGCAGTTCTTC CAISESRGTYNEQFF TRBV10-3 - TRBJ2-1 few
TGTGCCAGCAGCTTAATGGCAGGGGGTGGCTACACCTTC CASSLMAGGGYTF TRBV7-9 TRBD1 TRBJ1-2 -
TGCGCCAGCAGGGGGGCCTCAGCCGGGGAGCTGTTTTTT CASRGASAGELFF TRBV5-1 - TRBJ2-2 -
TGTGCCAGCAGCCGGGAGTTCGTCAGCTATGGCTACACCTTC CASSREFVSYGYTF TRBV4-2 - TRBJ1-2 few
TGTGCCAGCAGTTTAACTGGCAATCAGCCCCAGCATTTT CASSLTGNQPQHF TRBV27 - TRBJ1-5 many
TGTGCCTGGAGTGGAGCGGGGAGCACAGATACGCAGTATTTT CAWSGAGSTDTQYF TRBV30 TRBD2 TRBJ2-3 -
TGTGCCATCAGTGAGCGGGGGAACACTGAAGCTTTCTTT CAISERGNTEAFF TRBV10-3 - TRBJ1-1 few
TGTGCCAGTAGTATCTCTACAGGGACGATTGGTAGCAATCAGCCCCAGCATTTT CASSISTGTIGSNQPQHF TRBV19 - TRBJ1-5 -
TGTGCCACCGGACAGGGGGCTACCACCGGGGAGCTGTTTTTT CATGQGATTGELFF TRBV19 TRBD1 TRBJ2-2 -
TGTGCCAGCAGCCCGAGGACAGGGGGTTCCTACGAGCAGTACTTC CASSPRTGGSYEQYF TRBV14 TRBD1 TRBJ2-7 -
TGTGCCAGCAGCCCGGACAGGGACTACGAGCAGTACTTC CASSPDRDYEQYF TRBV6-5 TRBD1 TRBJ2-7 -
TGTGCCAGCAGCCCACCTGGGGCGGGGCGGAATGAAAAACTGTTTTTT CASSPPGAGRNEKLFF TRBV27 - TRBJ1-4 -
TGTGCCAGCAGCTCTATGGGACAGGGGGTCCTCGGGCACGAGCAGTACTTC CASSSMGQGVLGHEQYF TRBV7-9 TRBD1 TRBJ2-7 few
TGTGCCAGCAGCTTAGGTCTCAGCTCTGGAAACACCATATATTTT CASSLGLSSGNTIYF TRBV7-9 - TRBJ1-3 -
TGTGCCAGCAGCCAAGGGGTAGCGGGGGGGAAAGAGACCCAGTACTTC CASSQGVAGGKETQYF TRBV4-2 TRBD2 TRBJ2-5 few
TGTGCCATCGCGAAACCCGACTCTAACTCCTACGAGCAGTACTTC CAIAKPDSNSYEQYF TRBV10-3 - TRBJ2-7 -
TGTGCCAGTAGTGGGGACAGGGTGACGACTGAAGCTTTCTTT CASSGDRVTTEAFF TRBV19 TRBD1 TRBJ1-1 -
TGCGCCAGCAGCCAAGGGGCATACGAGCAGTACTTC CASSQGAYEQYF TRBV5-1 - TRBJ2-7 -
TGTGCCACCATGACAGGGGCTACCTATGGCTACACCTTC CATMTGATYGYTF TRBV28 TRBD1 TRBJ1-2 few
TGTGCCAGCAGTGAAGCGCTGGCTAGCGGGAGCGAGCAGTACTTC CASSEALASGSEQYF TRBV2 TRBD2 TRBJ2-7 few
TGCGCCAGCAGTCCCCCTACAGGGGGAGGGACCGGGGAGCTGTTTTTT CASSPPTGGGTGELFF TRBV5-1 - TRBJ2-2 -
TGTGCCAGCAGCTGGACAGGGGGCAGAAACACCATATATTTT CASSWTGGRNTIYF TRBV7-2 TRBD1 TRBJ1-3 -
TGCGCCAGCAGTTTCAACCCGGGACAGGGCAATGAAAAACTGTTTTTT CASSFNPGQGNEKLFF TRBV5-1 TRBD1 TRBJ1-4 -
TGTGCTAGTGGTTTGGTACGAACTAGCGGGGGGTCGAATGAGCAGTTCTTC CASGLVRTSGGSNEQFF TRBV12-5 TRBD2 TRBJ2-1 -
TGTGCCAGTAGTATGGGGACAGGGGCCTACGAGCAGTACTTC CASSMGTGAYEQYF TRBV19 TRBD1 TRBJ2-7 -
TGTGCCAGCAGTCCCCTCAGGGGGGCGATTCATGAGCAGTTCTTC CASSPLRGAIHEQFF TRBV27 - TRBJ2-1 -
TGTGCCAGCAGCCCCAGACCAGGGACTTTCTCTGGAAACACCATATATTTT CASSPRPGTFSGNTIYF TRBV5-4 - TRBJ1-3 -
TGTGCCAGCACTCAGAGAGGTCGCTCTAACGAGCAGTACTTC CASTQRGRSNEQYF TRBV25-1 - TRBJ2-7 -